The rows below give T cell receptor beta chains drawn from one sample of a study of STAT5B mutations in CD4+ large granular lymphocyte leukemia. Clones were sequenced by immunoSEQ multiplex PCR, and TCRdb holds only the in-frame ones, with some missing. The sample gives 440 or so clones, around 57% of which show up once; roughly 80% is in the top ten. Sequenced input: PBMCs. Source of these receptors: a woman in her sixties or seventies with CD4+ T-cell large granular lymphocyte leukemia. CDR3s include the opening cysteine and the closing phenylalanine or tryptophan. D genes are given only for firm matches. A clone size is listed for some rows: how often the clone was seen (once, few, many), or a class if it is expanded.

J gene,V gene,D gene,clone size,CDR3 protein,CDR3 DNA
TRBJ1-2,TRBV4-3,-,-,CASSQEEGPAGYGYTF,TGCGCCAGCAGCCAAGAGGAGGGCCCGGCGGGCTATGGCTACACCTTC
TRBJ2-2,TRBV30,TRBD2,-,CAWGKRGGRTGELFF,TGTGCCTGGGGGAAGCGGGGGGGCCGTACCGGGGAGCTGTTTTTT
TRBJ2-5,TRBV7-6,-,-,CASSLFAGSSGETQYF,TGTGCCAGCAGCTTATTTGCGGGTAGCTCCGGGGAGACCCAGTACTTC
TRBJ1-1,TRBV5-6,-,-,CASSLVSGMNTEAFF,TGTGCCAGCAGCTTGGTTTCGGGCATGAACACTGAAGCTTTCTTT
TRBJ1-4,TRBV7-2,TRBD1,-,CASSRTGLHEKLFF,TGTGCCAGCAGCCGGACAGGGTTACATGAAAAACTGTTTTTT
TRBJ2-2,TRBV4-3,-,medium-sized,CASSQEPAGRELFF,TGCGCCAGCAGCCAAGAGCCAGCTGGTAGGGAGCTGTTTTTT
TRBJ1-1,TRBV30,-,few,CAWSVERDTEAFF,TGTGCCTGGAGTGTGGAACGCGACACTGAAGCTTTCTTT
TRBJ1-5,TRBV19,-,once,CASSSSTRQPQHF,TGTGCCAGTAGTAGCAGTACAAGGCAGCCCCAGCATTTT
TRBJ2-1,TRBV27,TRBD2,-,CASRRLAGRSYNEQFF,TGTGCCAGCAGACGACTAGCGGGGCGCTCCTACAATGAGCAGTTCTTC
TRBJ1-4,TRBV15,TRBD1,-,CATSTGQGEEKLFF,TGTGCCACCAGCACGGGACAGGGTGAAGAAAAACTGTTTTTT
TRBJ2-3,TRBV5-4,-,-,CASSAKQGSSTDTQYF,TGTGCCAGCAGCGCGAAACAGGGTAGTAGCACAGATACGCAGTATTTT
TRBJ1-3,TRBV4-1,-,-,CASSQNWFNPGNTIYF,TGCGCCAGCAGTCAAAACTGGTTTAACCCTGGAAACACCATATATTTT
TRBJ1-5,TRBV4-2,-,-,CASSQELVYSNQPQHF,TGTGCCAGCAGCCAAGAGTTAGTATATAGCAATCAGCCCCAGCATTTT
TRBJ1-1,TRBV30,-,-,CAWSVQLNTEAFF,TGTGCCTGGAGTGTACAGTTGAACACTGAAGCTTTCTTT
TRBJ1-3,TRBV6-4,-,-,CASSRHGWAAGNTIYF,TGTGCCAGCAGCAGGCACGGTTGGGCGGCTGGAAACACCATATATTTT
TRBJ1-2,TRBV12-5,-,-,CASGFLGGGYGYTF,TGTGCTAGTGGTTTTTTAGGGGGAGGCTATGGCTACACCTTC
TRBJ1-1,TRBV5-1,TRBD1,-,CASSWQGGETFF,TGCGCCAGCAGCTGGCAGGGGGGCGAAACTTTCTTT
TRBJ2-7,TRBV19,-,-,CASSIRGLGSYEQYF,TGTGCCAGTAGTATTCGGGGTCTCGGGTCCTACGAGCAGTACTTC
TRBJ1-2,TRBV7-2,TRBD1,-,CASSPGQGHGYTF,TGTGCCAGCAGCCCGGGACAGGGTCATGGCTACACCTTC
TRBJ2-3,TRBV11-2,TRBD1,-,CASSRTLRGRGDTQYF,TGTGCCAGCAGCAGGACCCTCAGGGGGCGCGGAGATACGCAGTATTTT
TRBJ1-5,TRBV19,-,medium-sized,CASSFLPCQPQHF,TGTGCCAGTAGTTTTCTCCCGTGTCAGCCCCAGCATTTT
TRBJ2-3,TRBV2,TRBD2,-,CASSDLAGNTDTQYF,TGTGCCAGCAGCGACCTAGCGGGGAACACAGATACGCAGTATTTT